This T cell receptor beta chain was obtained from a study of kidney transplant recipient with SARS-CoV-2 infection. TCRdb itself ran the reads through MiXCR, one entry per CDR3 protein. The sample carries 250,000 or so distinct CDR3 sequences, 29% recorded once. Per the germline V gene, CDR1 is WNHNN and CDR2 is SYGVQD (reference sequence). CDR3 length: 17 amino acids. This clonotype was recorded at least ten times. The junction departs from the called germline gene at one end, perhaps through a read error. The TCR originated in a male patient between 25 and 39 years old who had COVID-19 and was a kidney transplant recipient. Some T cells could come from the graft donor. The specimen comprised a blood sample, sampled at baseline and on day 111 from a kidney transplant recipient. The chain couples TRBV10-1 to TRBJ1-2; D is undetermined. The CDR3 is CASSGEKRSRKTYGYTF. CDR3 nucleotide sequence: TGTGCCAGCAGTGGGGAAAAACGCTCTAGAAAGACCTATGGCTACACCTTC.